Below are 15 T cell receptor beta chains sequenced from a single sample in a study of technical replicates of blood from a few donors. TCRdb keeps only in-frame clones here, not all; method: immunoSEQ multiplex PCR. The data show around 100,000 clones, roughly 95% seen once. Sequenced: T cells isolated from PBMCs. The source of these receptors is a human donor in good health.

The V call is TRBV6-1, the J call TRBJ2-1; no clear D gene. Germline CDR1 is MNHNS and CDR2 is SASEGT. The CDR3 runs to 11 residues. With 7 bases removed from V and 4 bases from J, the gap between germline ends came to 5 bases. CDR3 sequence reads: CASTLYNEQFF. CDR3 nucleotide sequence: TGTGCCAGCACCTTATACAATGAGCAGTTCTTC.

This chain joins TRBV4-1 and TRBJ1-1; weak D call: TRBD1 (6 bases). Trimming took off 4 bases at V and 11 bases at J, with 20 bases between the two ends. This CDR3 comprises 14 residues. Germline lookup yields CDR1 MGHRA and CDR2 YSYEKL. The CDR3 DNA is TGCGCCAGCAGCCTTTCCAGGGGCGCCATAGGGGCTTTCTTT. Translation: CASSLSRGAIGAFF.

The chain carries TRBV28 and TRBJ1-2, with D tentatively TRBD1 (5 bases). V gave up 5 bases and J gave up 7 bases, with 14 bases separating them. Germline V lookup: CDR1 MDHEN, CDR2 SYDVKM. This CDR3 is built from 13 residues. CDR3 nucleotide sequence: TGTGCCAGCAGTATTTCAGGGTTGGGTGGCTACACCTTC. This gives the protein CASSISGLGGYTF.

The rearrangement joins TRBV9 to TRBJ2-3; TRBD2 aligns across 8 bases. The length of the CDR3 is 17 residues. Looked up from germline, CDR1 is SGDLS and CDR2 is YYNGEE. J lost 0 bases, V lost 0 bases, and 6 bases had no gene match. CDR3 loop: CASSVGGSGVSTDTQYF. In DNA form, the CDR3 reads TGTGCCAGCAGCGTAGGAGGTAGCGGGGTAAGCACAGATACGCAGTATTTT.

The rearrangement joins TRBV6-5 to TRBJ2-7; the match to TRBD2 covers 8 bases. The V and J ends lost 2 bases and 5 bases, in that order; junction bases with no gene match: 11. Germline lookup yields CDR1 MNHEY and CDR2 SVGAGI. The CDR3 runs 16 residues. CDR3 region: CASSYAPIGRANEQYF. The CDR3 bases are TGTGCCAGCAGTTACGCCCCTATCGGGAGGGCCAACGAGCAGTACTTC.

The chain links TRBV29-1 to TRBJ2-1; 14 bases align to TRBD2. With 8 bases clipped from V and 9 bases from J, the junction kept 9 bases outside the gene matches. CDR1 and CDR2 from the germline V gene are SQVTM and ANQGSEA. The CDR3 runs 14 residues. The CDR3 DNA is TGCAGCTCTCAGGGACTAGCGGGAGTTGGTGAGCAGTTCTTC. Translating it yields CSSQGLAGVGEQFF.

The chain recombines TRBV27 with TRBJ2-5, with D possibly TRBD1 on 6 matching bases. The CDR3 length is 15 residues. Per the germline V gene, CDR1 is MNHEY and CDR2 is SMNVEV (reference sequence). V was clipped by 1 base and J by 2 bases, with 11 bases between them. CDR3 residues: CASSLLGQGQETQYF. CDR3 in DNA: TGTGCCAGCAGTTTATTGGGGCAGGGGCAAGAGACCCAGTACTTC.

The J gene is TRBJ2-5, the V gene TRBV7-2, with 10 bases lining up with TRBD2. V lost 6 bases, J lost 4 bases, and 11 bases stayed unmatched. The CDR3 consists of 16 residues. Germline assignment: CDR1 SGHTA and CDR2 FQGNSA. CDR3 sequence: CASRTSSLAGRETQYF. The CDR3 DNA reads as TGTGCCAGCAGAACCTCCTCACTAGCGGGGCGAGAGACCCAGTACTTC.

The chain employs TRBV28 and TRBJ1-2; TRBD1 might be the D (5 bases). The germline gives CDR1 MDHEN, CDR2 SYDVKM. CDR3 length equals 12 residues. V lost 5 bases, J lost 4 bases, and 8 bases lay in between. Here the CDR3 reads CASSPDSYGYTF. The CDR3 coding sequence is TGTGCCAGCAGTCCCGACAGCTATGGCTACACCTTC.

This clone was detected once. The chain employs TRBV6-6 and TRBJ2-7, with TRBD1 as a possible D gene (5 bases). CDR3 length: 13 residues. The V and J ends lost 6 bases and 2 bases respectively, with 11 bases between them. Germline CDR1 reads MNHNY; CDR2 reads SVGAGI (reference sequence). The CDR3 here is CASSPQGPYEQYF. The CDR3 DNA is TGTGCCAGCAGCCCGCAGGGCCCCTACGAGCAGTACTTC.

CDR3: CASSLSGGFGTYNEQFF. DNA for the CDR3: TGTGCCAGCAGCTTATCGGGGGGGTTCGGCACCTACAATGAGCAGTTCTTC. V usage is TRBV13 and J usage is TRBJ2-1, with TRBD2 matching over 8 bases. The CDR3 has 17 amino acids. In germline, CDR1 is PRHDT, CDR2 FYEKMQ (reference sequence). Trimming removed 2 bases from V and 2 bases from J; junction bases left unmatched: 8.

This clone was seen more than once but under ten times. The V and J genes are TRBV14 and TRBJ1-1, with D hard to call. CDR1 and CDR2 from the germline V gene are SGHDN and FVKESK. CDR3 length: 15 amino acids. The V gene lost 1 base and the J gene lost 4 bases, with 13 bases spanning the gap. CDR3 bases: TGTGCCAGCAGCCAAGGCGTTGCGGGGAGCACTGAAGCTTTCTTT. Its protein is CASSQGVAGSTEAFF.

The chain uses TRBV13 and TRBJ1-3; no clear D gene. Germline CDR1 reads PRHDT; CDR2 reads FYEKMQ (reference sequence). CDR3 size: 14 residues. Trimming took 2 bases from V and 1 from J, leaving 6 bases between them. The CDR3 region is CASSLSGSGNTIYF. In nucleotides, the CDR3 is TGTGCCAGCAGCTTATCCGGGTCTGGAAACACCATATATTTT.

The chain carries TRBV18 and TRBJ1-4; TRBD1 agrees at 7 bases. This CDR3 comprises 15 residues. The V gene's germline CDR1 is KGHSH and CDR2 LQKENI. The V gene end was trimmed by 2 bases and the J gene end by 8 bases; junction bases not matched to a gene: 8. DNA of the CDR3: TGTGCCAGCTCACCAAAAGGGGGCACAGGGGAAAAACTGTTTTTT. Translation: CASSPKGGTGEKLFF. The entire variable domain, with the rest obtained from reference TRBV18 and TRBJ1-4, is as follows: NAGVMQNPRHLVRRRGQEARLRCSPMKGHSHVYWYRQLPEEGLKFMVYLQKENIIDESGMPKERFSAEFPKEGPSILRIQQVVRGDSAAYFCASSPKGGTGEKLFFGSGTQLSVL.

V and J are TRBV7-2 and TRBJ2-7; D is unclear. The CDR3 length is 13 residues. CDR1 is SGHTA and CDR2 is FQGNSA in the germline V gene. Trimming left V 3 bases short and J 3 bases short, with 9 bases between. The CDR3 here is CASSFAEIYEQYF. The CDR3 DNA reads TGTGCCAGCAGCTTTGCAGAAATCTACGAGCAGTACTTC.